This TCR beta chain appears in the sequencing data of a study of T cells in Graves' hyperthyroidism and ophthalmopathy. Across the study: Staff took peripheral blood when the initial diagnosis was made, before any treatment began.

Study-wide points: With a median lead of about 6.9 months before onset, the model predicted ophthalmopathy.

Exclusions: uncontrolled infection, other autoimmune disease, pregnancy, lactation. PBMCs were collected from a roughly 10 ml volume of fresh peripheral blood. Amplification of TCR beta CDR3 regions used RNA as the template. TCR CDR3 underwent first-round RT-PCR with the HTBI primer set. TCRdb fed the multiplex PCR reads into MiXCR, producing one record per CDR3 protein. Of around 190,000 distinct CDR3 sequences listed, about a sixth were seen once; the top ten hold around 48%. This clonotype has a count of ten or more. The antigen is not known. The CDR3 length is 14 residues. V was cut by 3 bases and J by 6 bases, with 14 bases left in between.

Sample: blood. This sequence joins TRBV12-3 or TRBV12-4 and TRBJ1-1; D possibly corresponds to TRBD1 (6 bases). This TCR was sampled from a woman aged 50 to 65 with Graves' hyperthyroidism. The CDR3: CASSLGRGFAEAFF. Here the CDR3 DNA reads TGTGCCAGCAGTTTGGGCAGGGGTTTCGCTGAAGCTTTCTTT.